These 26 T cell receptor beta chains originate from one sample sequenced in a study of T cell clonotyping in hematopoietic cell transplantation. TCRdb's table, derived via immunoSEQ multiplex PCR, lists solely in-frame clones and lacks some. The table shows about 41,000 clones, with about 85% occurring only once. Time point: recipient sample about 28 days before transplant, after cytoreduction. The sequencing used peripheral blood mononuclear cells, collected before stem cell transplant. The receptors were gathered from a man aged 55 to 69 with acute myeloid leukemia. Some clones in this sample may be carry-over from other donors' samples.

This clone was recorded once. The V and J genes are TRBV28 and TRBJ2-7, with 9 bases matching TRBD1. The germline V gene encodes CDR1 MDHEN and CDR2 SYDVKM. CDR3 length: 15 residues. V shed 5 bases and J 5 bases; nucleotides not matched to a gene: 10. CDR3 in DNA: TGTGCCAGCAGTAATTCCGGGACAGGGATCAACGAGCAGTACTTC. Translated, it gives CASSNSGTGINEQYF. Together with reference TRBV28 and TRBJ2-7, the CDR3 gives the full variable domain: DVKVTQSSRYLVKRTGEKVFLECVQDMDHENMFWYRQDPGLGLRLIYFSYDVKMKEKGDIPEGYSVSREKKERFSLILESASTNQTSMYLCASSNSGTGINEQYFGPGTRLTVT.

The rearrangement joins TRBV2 to TRBJ1-1; D is ambiguous. Germline loops: CDR1 SNHLY, CDR2 FYNNEI. CDR3 size: 15 residues. V lost 7 bases to trimming and J lost 0 bases, with 15 bases between them. This CDR3 reads CASTIVGFLNTEAFF. The CDR3 DNA reads TGTGCCAGCACCATCGTGGGTTTCTTGAACACTGAAGCTTTCTTT.

The chain is built from TRBV10-3 and TRBJ1-2, with 7 bases fitting TRBD1. The CDR3 covers 14 residues. CDR1 is ENHRY, CDR2 SYGVKD, per germline. V was pared by 0 bases and J by 4 bases, with 2 bases of the junction left unmatched. The CDR3 reads CAISESGQVYGYTF. CDR3 bases: TGTGCCATCAGTGAGTCAGGACAGGTCTATGGCTACACCTTC.

This clone was picked up one time. The rearrangement uses TRBV4-1 and TRBJ2-4; D gene uncertain. Trimming stripped 4 bases from V and 6 bases from J, with 7 bases between. The CDR3 runs to 12 residues. Germline V gene lookup returns CDR1 MGHRA and CDR2 YSYEKL. Written as DNA, the CDR3 is TGCGCCAGCAGCCCACAGTTAAACATTCAGTACTTC. Translation: CASSPQLNIQYF.

The chain employs TRBV5-1 and TRBJ1-1; D may be TRBD1 (5 bases). Germline-derived CDR1 and CDR2 are SGHRS and YFSETQ. V was shortened by 4 bases and J by 8 bases, with 21 bases between the two germline ends. CDR3 size: 15 residues. The CDR3 spells CASSLRGDPMIEAFF. In nucleotides, the CDR3 is TGCGCCAGCAGCCTGCGGGGGGATCCGATGATAGAAGCTTTCTTT. Together with reference TRBV5-1 and TRBJ1-1, the CDR3 gives the full variable domain: KAGVTQTPRYLIKTRGQQVTLSCSPISGHRSVSWYQQTPGQGLQFLFEYFSETQRNKGNFPGRFSGRQFSNSRSEMNVSTLELGDSALYLCASSLRGDPMIEAFFGQGTRLTVV.

The chain recombines TRBV15 with TRBJ1-4; 7 bases line up with TRBD1. CDR3 length: 13 amino acids. Per germline, CDR1 LNHNV and CDR2 YYDKDF (reference sequence). The J segment lost 5 bases and the V segment lost 9 bases, leaving 6 bases of the junction unmatched. The CDR3 region is CATGDSGNEKLFF. CDR3 nucleotide sequence: TGTGCCACGGGGGACAGTGGGAATGAAAAACTGTTTTTT.

The CDR3 nucleotides read TGTGCCAGCAGCCAAGTAACGTACGAGCAGTACTTC. Protein sequence: CASSQVTYEQYF. The chain couples TRBV4-2 to TRBJ2-7; no reliable D call. The ends were cut back, 1 base at V and 4 bases at J, with 5 bases in the middle. CDR3 length equals 12 residues. In germline, CDR1 is LGHNA, CDR2 YNFKEQ.

J is TRBJ1-1 and V is TRBV10-3, with TRBD1 identical over 8 bases. The CDR3 loop spans 11 amino acids. Germline CDR1 ENHRY, CDR2 SYGVKD. V was pared by 11 bases and J by 4 bases, with 3 bases of the junction left unmatched. This CDR3 reads CAARGLTEAFF. CDR3 coding DNA: TGTGCCGCCAGGGGGCTCACTGAAGCTTTCTTT.

The chain combines TRBV4-3 with TRBJ2-5; D may match TRBD1 or TRBD2 (6 bases each). The CDR3 has 14 residues. Germline V gives CDR1 LGHNA, CDR2 YSLEER. V was trimmed by 1 base and J by 5 bases, leaving 11 bases between them. CDR3 nucleotides: TGCGCCAGCAGCCAAGCGGGGGCTTCGGAGACCCAGTACTTC. It translates to CASSQAGASETQYF.

The chain joins TRBV7-2 to TRBJ2-7; TRBD2 is a possible D gene (5 bases). This CDR3 comprises 13 residues. Germline values: CDR1 SGHTA, CDR2 FQGNSA. The V and J ends lost 1 base and 6 bases respectively, with 10 bases between them. The CDR3 spells CASSLGGIGEQYF. CDR3 coding DNA: TGTGCCAGCAGCTTAGGAGGGATCGGCGAGCAGTACTTC.

This clone occurred once. The chain recombines TRBV2 with TRBJ2-1; maybe TRBD2 (5 bases). CDR1 is SNHLY and CDR2 is FYNNEI in the germline V gene. Trimming took 5 bases from V and 12 from J, leaving 17 bases between them. The CDR3 has 13 residues. CDR3 nucleotides: TGTGCCAGCAGTTTCGGACCACTCCGGGGGCAGTTCTTC. Protein: CASSFGPLRGQFF.

The chain uses TRBV10-2 and TRBJ2-3; D not resolved. Germline lookup yields CDR1 WSHSY and CDR2 SAAADI. V was pared by 4 bases and J by 0 bases, with 11 bases between. The CDR3 covers 15 residues. The CDR3 here is CASSAVASSTDTQYF. CDR3 nucleotides: TGCGCCAGCAGTGCAGTAGCCTCTAGCACAGATACGCAGTATTTT.

In DNA form, the CDR3 reads TGTGCCAGCCAACGCGATTACCTCTCTGGGGCCAACGTCCTGACTTTC. Protein sequence: CASQRDYLSGANVLTF. This chain links TRBV11-1 with TRBJ2-6; the D is unclear. The CDR3 has 16 residues. V was shortened by 8 bases and J by 0 bases, with 14 bases between the two germline ends. Germline lookup yields CDR1 SGHAT and CDR2 FQDESV (reference sequence). The full variable domain, with the rest looked up from reference TRBV11-1 and TRBJ2-6, is EAEVAQSPRYKITEKSQAVAFWCDPISGHATLYWYRQILGQGPELLVQFQDESVVDDSQLPKDRFSAERLKGVDSTLKIQPAELGDSAMYLCASQRDYLSGANVLTFGAGSRLTVL.

This clone was recorded once. The V and J genes are TRBV4-2 and TRBJ2-2, with 10 bases aligning to TRBD2. The CDR3 is 17 residues long. Germline lookup yields CDR1 LGHNA and CDR2 YNFKEQ. V shed 1 base and J 2 bases; nucleotides not matched to a gene: 4. CDR3 region: CASSQASGGANTGELFF. The CDR3 DNA follows: TGTGCCAGCAGCCAAGCGAGCGGGGGGGCCAACACCGGGGAGCTGTTTTTT.

The count of this clone is one. V gene TRBV7-3 combines with J gene TRBJ2-7, with D possibly TRBD1 on 6 matching bases. V lost 2 bases, J lost 4 bases, and 15 bases lay in between. The CDR3 totals 15 residues. Looked up from germline, CDR1 is SGHTA and CDR2 is FQGTGA. The CDR3 coding sequence is TGTGCCAGCAGCTTAGTGGGGGACAAGGCGTACGAGCAGTACTTC. Its protein product is CASSLVGDKAYEQYF.

Only one count was recorded for this clone. CDR3 nucleotides: TGCGCCAGCAGTTATCTATCCAAAAGGACAGGCACTTTAATGAACACTGAAGCTTTCTTT. It specifies CASSYLSKRTGTLMNTEAFF. The gene calls are TRBV10-2 and TRBJ1-1; 7 nucleotides agree with TRBD1. CDR3 length: 20 residues. Germline lookup yields CDR1 WSHSY and CDR2 SAAADI. V dropped 5 bases and J dropped 0; count of bases not matched to a gene: 21.

This clone has only one observation. This chain joins TRBV7-3 and TRBJ2-3; 8 bases line up with TRBD2. The CDR3 sequence is 15 residues long. The junction had 4 bases not matched to a gene; V was cut back by 2 bases and J by 3 bases. Germline assignment: CDR1 SGHTA and CDR2 FQGTGA. In DNA form, the CDR3 reads TGTGCCAGCAGCTTACGGCGGGGGGAGACAGATACGCAGTATTTT. This sequence encodes CASSLRRGETDTQYF. The full variable domain, rest sourced from reference TRBV7-3 and TRBJ2-3, is GAGVSQTPSNKVTEKGKYVELRCDPISGHTALYWYRQSLGQGPEFLIYFQGTGAADDSGLPNDRFFAVRPEGSVSTLKIQRTERGDSAVYLCASSLRRGETDTQYFGPGTRLTVL.

The chain has TRBV30 and TRBJ1-2; no firm D call. CDR1 and CDR2 (germline): GTSNPN, SVGIG (reference sequence). The CDR3 has 11 residues. Trimming removed 8 bases from V and 4 bases from J, with 11 bases in between. DNA of the CDR3: TGTGCCCTAGGGTCCCCCTATGGCTACACCTTC. Its protein is CALGSPYGYTF. The entire variable domain, with the rest obtained from reference TRBV30 and TRBJ1-2, is as follows: SQTIHQWPATLVQPVGSPLSLECTVEGTSNPNLYWYRQAAGRGLQLLFYSVGIGQISSEVPQNLSASRPQDRQFILSSKKLLLSDSGFYLCALGSPYGYTFGSGTRLTVV.

The chain combines TRBV9 with TRBJ2-7, with TRBD2 as a possible D gene (6 bases). V was trimmed by 0 bases and J by 2 bases, leaving 6 bases between them. The germline V gene has CDR1 SGDLS and CDR2 YYNGEE. This CDR3 is built from 13 residues. For the CDR3, the DNA is TGTGCCAGCAGCGTAGCGGGGGCCTACGAGCAGTACTTC. Encoded protein: CASSVAGAYEQYF.

The chain carries TRBV7-6 and TRBJ2-1; no clear D. V lost 3 bases, J lost 5 bases, and 8 bases lay in between. CDR1 SGHVS and CDR2 FNYEAQ come from the germline V gene. CDR3 length equals 13 residues. The CDR3 loop is CASSFLTNNEQFF. DNA for the CDR3: TGTGCCAGCAGCTTTTTGACGAACAATGAGCAGTTCTTC. Full variable domain (rest looked up from reference TRBV7-6 and TRBJ2-1): GAGVSQSPRYKVTKRGQDVALRCDPISGHVSLYWYRQALGQGPEFLTYFNYEAQQDKSGLPNDRFSAERPEGSISTLTIQRTEQRDSAMYRCASSFLTNNEQFFGPGTRLTVL.

The gene calls are TRBV29-1 and TRBJ2-1, with 14 bases lining up with TRBD2. After removal of 6 bases from V and 2 bases from J, the junction contained 9 bases not matched to a gene. The CDR3 has 17 amino acids. CDR1 is SQVTM, CDR2 ANQGSEA, per germline. The CDR3 spells CSVLGTSGGRAYNEQFF. The CDR3 DNA is TGCAGCGTCCTTGGGACTAGCGGGGGCAGAGCCTACAATGAGCAGTTCTTC.

V gene TRBV2 combines with J gene TRBJ1-5, with D possibly TRBD1 on 5 matching bases. Trimming shortened V by 4 bases and J by 4 bases, and 8 bases separated the two germline ends. The germline V gene has CDR1 SNHLY and CDR2 FYNNEI. The CDR3 spans 13 residues. This CDR3 is CASSGSGNQPQHF. Written as DNA, the CDR3 is TGTGCCAGCAGTGGCTCAGGGAATCAGCCCCAGCATTTT. Together with reference TRBV2 and TRBJ1-5, the CDR3 gives the full variable domain: EPEVTQTPSHQVTQMGQEVILRCVPISNHLYFYWYRQILGQKVEFLVSFYNNEISEKSEIFDDQFSVERPDGSNFTLKIRSTKLEDSAMYFCASSGSGNQPQHFGDGTRLSIL.

The V gene is TRBV5-1, the J gene TRBJ1-2; D might be TRBD1 (5 bases). Germline assignment: CDR1 SGHRS and CDR2 YFSETQ. The CDR3 is 16 residues long. Trimming shortened V by 0 bases and J by 0 bases, and 12 bases separated the two germline ends. CDR3 DNA: TGCGCCAGCAGCTTGGCGGGGCAGGTTGCTAACTATGGCTACACCTTC. It translates to CASSLAGQVANYGYTF.

This clone was observed a single time. CDR3 protein: CASSSSGGAYTEAFF. DNA for the CDR3: TGCGCCAGCAGCTCCTCAGGCGGGGCTTACACTGAAGCTTTCTTT. This chain uses TRBV5-1 with TRBJ1-1; tentatively, D is TRBD1 (5 bases). V was pared by 3 bases and J by 3 bases, with 15 bases between. This CDR3 spans 15 amino acids. Germline V lookup: CDR1 SGHRS, CDR2 YFSETQ.

V gene TRBV7-9 combines with J gene TRBJ2-1; D gene ambiguous. V dropped 3 bases and J dropped 5 bases, with 5 bases sitting between them. Germline V gene lookup returns CDR1 SEHNR and CDR2 FQNEAQ (reference sequence). The CDR3 totals 12 residues. The DNA for the CDR3 is TGTGCCAGCAGCTTCACAAACAATGAGCAGTTCTTC. Translating gives CASSFTNNEQFF. The full variable domain, in which reference TRBV7-9 and TRBJ2-1 provide the parts outside the CDR3, is DTGVSQNPRHKITKRGQNVTFRCDPISEHNRLYWYRQTLGQGPEFLTYFQNEAQLEKSRLLSDRFSAERPKGSFSTLEIQRTEQGDSAMYLCASSFTNNEQFFGPGTRLTVL.

This chain uses TRBV6-5 with TRBJ1-6, with a possible D match to TRBD1 (6 bases). The CDR3 length is 13 residues. V was cut by 6 bases and J by 10 bases, with 13 bases left in between. CDR1 and CDR2 (germline): MNHEY, SVGAGI. CDR3 region: CASRYRVESPLHF. The CDR3 coding sequence is TGTGCCAGCAGGTACAGGGTTGAGTCACCCCTCCACTTT.